The rows below give T cell receptor beta chains drawn from one sample of a study of identifying expanded T cells in peripheral blood. TCRdb's copy holds only in-frame clones and misses some; the assay was immunoSEQ multiplex PCR. Seen here are 70,000 to 95,000 clones, 85% to 90% observed once, and the top ten hold 3.9%. The sequenced material came from blood. The receptors shown here come from a person between 18 and 75 years old in good health. Both conserved end residues are part of each CDR3. A D gene is named only where the DNA matches it firmly. The size field is filled for only some rows; it gives once, few, many or a size class.

TRBV10-3	TRBJ2-1	-	-	TGTGCCATCAGTGAATTAGCGAGAGAGCAGTTCTTC	CAISELAREQFF
TRBV29-1	TRBJ1-1	-	-	TGCAGCGTACGAGGTATCACCTGGAACACTGAAGCTTTCTTT	CSVRGITWNTEAFF
TRBV5-4	TRBJ2-3	TRBD2	-	TGTGCCAGCAGCGGGGGCGGGAGGGGCTCAGATACGCAGTATTTT	CASSGGGRGSDTQYF
TRBV2	TRBJ2-5	-	-	TGTGCCAGCAATTCCCGGTCGGGGACGACCGCCCAAGAGACCCAGTACTTC	CASNSRSGTTAQETQYF
TRBV6-6	TRBJ2-6	-	-	TGTGCCAGCAGCGGGTCTGGGGCCAACGTCCTGACTTTC	CASSGSGANVLTF
TRBV2	TRBJ1-4	-	-	TGTGCCAGCAGTGACGGTCAGTCCCCGCCTAATGAAAAACTGTTTTTT	CASSDGQSPPNEKLFF
TRBV7-9	TRBJ2-7	-	-	TGTGCCAGCAGCCCTCGGTCCGGTTACGAGCAGTACTTC	CASSPRSGYEQYF
TRBV5-4	TRBJ2-7	TRBD1	-	TGTGCCAGCAGCGAGGACAGGGTGGTTTACGAGCAGTACTTC	CASSEDRVVYEQYF
TRBV5-1	TRBJ1-2	TRBD1	-	TGCGCCAGCAGCCTTGATTCGGGACAGGGGGCTGGTGGCTACACCTTC	CASSLDSGQGAGGYTF
TRBV7-7	TRBJ2-1	-	-	TGTGCCAGCAGCATCAGACTGGGAATGGAGCAGTTCTTC	CASSIRLGMEQFF
TRBV6-6	TRBJ1-1	-	-	TGTGCCAGCAGTTACCCCTGGAAGGACACTGAAGCTTTCTTT	CASSYPWKDTEAFF
TRBV10-3	TRBJ1-1	TRBD1	once	TGTGCCATCAGTGCGGACAGGGGGAGAACTGAAGCTTTCTTT	CAISADRGRTEAFF
TRBV5-1	TRBJ1-2	-	-	TGCGCCAGCAGCTTGAGTGGACAGAATTATGGCTACACCTTC	CASSLSGQNYGYTF
TRBV30	TRBJ1-2	-	few	TGTGCCTGGACCGGTCTCTATGGCTACACCTTC	CAWTGLYGYTF
TRBV19	TRBJ1-5	-	-	TGTGCCAGTAGTATAAGGGACTTCGGCAATCAGCCCCAGCATTTT	CASSIRDFGNQPQHF
TRBV5-1	TRBJ1-3	-	few	TGCGCCAGCACTGCAGGGGCAGGAAACACCATATATTTT	CASTAGAGNTIYF
TRBV4-1	TRBJ2-3	TRBD2	-	TGCGCCAGCAGCCTCCTGCCCCGGGGACTAGCGGGGGGGCCTGACACAGATACGCAGTATTTT	CASSLLPRGLAGGPDTDTQYF
TRBV4-3	TRBJ1-3	-	-	TGCGCCAGCAGCCACGCTGTCCTGGGCTCTGGAAACACCATATATTTT	CASSHAVLGSGNTIYF
TRBV5-4	TRBJ1-5	TRBD1	-	TGTGCCAGCAGCTTGACAGGGGGGGGTGGCAATCAGCCCCAGCATTTT	CASSLTGGGGNQPQHF
TRBV27	TRBJ2-7	-	-	TGTGCCAGCAGTCCCAGGGGTCACTCCTACGAGCAGTACTTC	CASSPRGHSYEQYF
TRBV10-1	TRBJ2-1	-	-	TGCGCCAGCAGTGAGTCGATTCGCCTGCACAATGAGCAGTTCTTC	CASSESIRLHNEQFF
TRBV18	TRBJ2-7	-	-	TGTGCCAGCTCACCACCACGGGCAGCCTACGAGCAGTACTTC	CASSPPRAAYEQYF
TRBV7-9	TRBJ2-7	TRBD2	-	TGTGCCAGCAGTTCTCCGGGACTAGCGGGAGGGTCCTACGAGCAGTACTTC	CASSSPGLAGGSYEQYF
TRBV5-3	TRBJ2-4	TRBD1	-	TGTGCCAGAAGCTTCCCTGGGGACAGGTCGCTAGCCAAAAACATTCAGTACTTC	CARSFPGDRSLAKNIQYF
TRBV5-1	TRBJ2-1	-	-	TGCGCCAGCAGCTTGGGTTCCGGGAACAATGAGCAGTTCTTC	CASSLGSGNNEQFF
TRBV5-1	TRBJ1-2	TRBD1	-	TGCGCCAGCACCTTTGACAGGGAATGGGGCTATGGCTACACCTTC	CASTFDREWGYGYTF
TRBV6-1	TRBJ1-5	-	-	TGTGCCAGCATTAACAGTCGTAATCAGCCCCAGCATTTT	CASINSRNQPQHF
TRBV11-2	TRBJ2-5	TRBD2	-	TGTGCCAGCGTGGGCGGGGGGGCCCAAGGGACCCAGTACTTC	CASVGGGAQGTQYF
TRBV4-2	TRBJ2-5	-	-	TGTGCCAGCAGCTTGGGGGGGGCCGTAGAGACCCAGTACTTC	CASSLGGAVETQYF
TRBV23-1	TRBJ2-7	TRBD1	-	TGCGCCAGCCCTGCCCCACGGACAGGACCCTACGAGCAGTACTTC	CASPAPRTGPYEQYF
TRBV19	TRBJ1-5	-	-	TGTGCCAGTAGTCCACCCGAGCGAAGCAATCAGCCCCAGCATTTT	CASSPPERSNQPQHF
TRBV11-1	TRBJ1-4	-	-	TGTGCCAGCAGCTGGGGGGGACCGGTTAATGAAAAACTGTTTTTT	CASSWGGPVNEKLFF
TRBV5-4	TRBJ2-1	-	-	TGTGCCAGCAGCTTGGCCCTCTCCTACAATGAGCAGTTCTTC	CASSLALSYNEQFF
TRBV7-3	TRBJ2-3	TRBD2	-	TGTGCCAGCAGCTTAAAGGGGGCTAGCGGGAGGGCAAAGGAGACAGATACGCAGTATTTT	CASSLKGASGRAKETDTQYF
TRBV5-6	TRBJ2-2	-	-	TGTGCCAGCAGCGCGACCGTACCGGGCGGCGGGGAGCTGTTTTTT	CASSATVPGGGELFF
TRBV9	TRBJ2-7	-	-	TGTGCCAGCAGCAACACGAAGGGCTACGAGCAGTACTTC	CASSNTKGYEQYF
TRBV5-8	TRBJ1-6	-	-	TGTGCCAGCAGTAGGGGCGGCAGCTCCTATAATTCACCCCTCCACTTT	CASSRGGSSYNSPLHF
TRBV7-9	TRBJ2-7	-	-	TGTGCCAGCAGCTTAACAGGAACCCTATCCTACGAGCAGTACTTC	CASSLTGTLSYEQYF
TRBV30	TRBJ1-2	-	-	TGTGCCTGGAGCCAGGGGTATGGCTACACCTTC	CAWSQGYGYTF
TRBV9	TRBJ2-7	TRBD1	-	TGTGCCAGCAGCGTAGGACAGGGGGCCGTGAGCTACGAGCAGTACTTC	CASSVGQGAVSYEQYF
TRBV5-1	TRBJ2-7	TRBD1	-	TGCGCCAGCAGTCCCGGGACAGGGGCAACCTACGAGCAGTACTTC	CASSPGTGATYEQYF
TRBV19	TRBJ2-7	-	-	TGTGCCAGTAGTATAGACGGGACTTTCTACGAGCAGTACTTC	CASSIDGTFYEQYF
TRBV6-5	TRBJ2-7	-	-	TGTGCCAGCAGTTACTCGGTGGGCTACGAGCAGTACTTC	CASSYSVGYEQYF
TRBV5-4	TRBJ2-4	-	-	TGTGCCAGCAGCTTGGAGGGCGCAGCCAAAAACATTCAGTACTTC	CASSLEGAAKNIQYF
TRBV5-4	TRBJ2-1	-	-	TGTGCCAGCAGCTTGGATGGGGGGTCCTACAATGAGCAGTTCTTC	CASSLDGGSYNEQFF
TRBV5-1	TRBJ1-1	TRBD1	-	TGCGCCAGCAGCTCAATACAGGGGGCGCGGATCACTGAAGCTTTCTTT	CASSSIQGARITEAFF
TRBV13	TRBJ1-2	-	-	TGTGCCAGCAGCCTAGGTACCAGGCTATCGCTTAGCTACACCTTC	CASSLGTRLSLSYTF
TRBV11-1	TRBJ2-1	TRBD1	-	TGTGCCAGCAGCTTATCGCGGCCAGGGGGCTACAATGAGCAGTTCTTC	CASSLSRPGGYNEQFF